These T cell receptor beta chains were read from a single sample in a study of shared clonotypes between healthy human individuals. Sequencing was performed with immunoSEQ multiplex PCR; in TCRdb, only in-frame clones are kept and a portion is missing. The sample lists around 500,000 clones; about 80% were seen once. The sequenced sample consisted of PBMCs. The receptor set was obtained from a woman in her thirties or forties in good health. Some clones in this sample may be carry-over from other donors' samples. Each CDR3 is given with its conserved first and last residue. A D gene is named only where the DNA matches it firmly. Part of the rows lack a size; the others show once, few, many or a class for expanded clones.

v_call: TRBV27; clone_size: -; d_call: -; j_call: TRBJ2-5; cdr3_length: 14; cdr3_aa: CASSSGPLWETQYF; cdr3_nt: TGTGCCAGCAGTTCGGGTCCCCTCTGGGAGACCCAGTACTTC
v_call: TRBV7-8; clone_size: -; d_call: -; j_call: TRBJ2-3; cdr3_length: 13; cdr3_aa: CASSHPNEDTQYF; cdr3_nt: TGTGCCAGCAGCCACCCCAATGAGGATACGCAGTATTTT
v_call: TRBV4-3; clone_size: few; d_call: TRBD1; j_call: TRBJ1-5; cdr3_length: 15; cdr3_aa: CASSRGTGFNQPQHF; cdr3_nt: TGCGCCAGCAGCCGCGGGACAGGTTTCAATCAGCCCCAGCATTTT
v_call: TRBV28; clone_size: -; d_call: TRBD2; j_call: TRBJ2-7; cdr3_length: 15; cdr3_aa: CASFSSSGSLYEQYF; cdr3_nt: TGTGCCAGCTTCTCCTCTAGCGGGAGTCTCTACGAGCAGTACTTC
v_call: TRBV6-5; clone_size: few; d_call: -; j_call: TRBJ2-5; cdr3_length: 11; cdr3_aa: CASSPGVRWYF; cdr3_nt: TGTGCCAGCAGTCCCGGAGTTAGGTGGTACTTC
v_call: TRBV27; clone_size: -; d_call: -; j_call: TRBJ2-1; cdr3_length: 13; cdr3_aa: CASSSTSYNEQFF; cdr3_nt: TGTGCCAGCAGTTCGACTTCCTACAATGAGCAGTTCTTC
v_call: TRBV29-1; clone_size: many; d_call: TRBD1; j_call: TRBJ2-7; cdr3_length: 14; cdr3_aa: CSVEGDRGLDEQYF; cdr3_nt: TGCAGCGTTGAAGGAGACAGGGGGCTCGACGAGCAGTACTTC
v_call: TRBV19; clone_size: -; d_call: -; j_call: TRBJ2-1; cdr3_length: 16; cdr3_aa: CASSIISGLGSNEQFF; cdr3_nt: TGTGCCAGTAGTATAATCAGCGGTTTGGGGAGCAATGAGCAGTTCTTC
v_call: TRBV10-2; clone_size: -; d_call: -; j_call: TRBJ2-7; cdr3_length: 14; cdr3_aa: CASWEPPLSYEQYF; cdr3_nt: TGCGCCAGCTGGGAGCCGCCCCTCAGCTACGAGCAGTACTTC
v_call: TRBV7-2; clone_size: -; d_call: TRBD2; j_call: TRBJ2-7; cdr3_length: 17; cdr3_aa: CASTLVGAGGATYEQYF; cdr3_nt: TGTGCCAGCACCCTAGTTGGAGCGGGAGGGGCGACCTACGAGCAGTACTTC
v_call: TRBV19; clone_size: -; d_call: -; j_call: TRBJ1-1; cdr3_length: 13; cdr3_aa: CASSNNWQTEAFF; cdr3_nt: TGTGCCAGTAGTAACAATTGGCAGACTGAAGCTTTCTTT
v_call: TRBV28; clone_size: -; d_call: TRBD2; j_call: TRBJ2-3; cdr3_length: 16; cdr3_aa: CASSPISGRGSDTQYF; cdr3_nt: TGTGCCAGCAGCCCCATAAGCGGGAGAGGCTCAGATACGCAGTATTTT
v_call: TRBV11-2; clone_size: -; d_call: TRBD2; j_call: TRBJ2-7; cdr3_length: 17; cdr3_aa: CASSRGAGGGFSYEQYF; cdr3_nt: TGTGCCAGCAGCCGAGGAGCGGGAGGGGGTTTCTCCTACGAGCAGTACTTC
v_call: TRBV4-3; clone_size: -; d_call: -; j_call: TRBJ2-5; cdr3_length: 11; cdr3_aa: CASSRQETQYF; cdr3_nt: TGCGCCAGCAGCCGCCAAGAGACCCAGTACTTC
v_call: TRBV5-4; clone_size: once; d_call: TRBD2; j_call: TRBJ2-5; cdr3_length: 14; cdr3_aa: CASSSPLAGETQYF; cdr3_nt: TGTGCCAGCAGCTCGCCACTAGCGGGAGAGACCCAGTACTTC
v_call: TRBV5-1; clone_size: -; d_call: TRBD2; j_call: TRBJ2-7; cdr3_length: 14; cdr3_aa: CASSSGLAGVEQYF; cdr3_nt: TGCGCCAGCAGCTCGGGACTAGCGGGAGTCGAGCAGTACTTC
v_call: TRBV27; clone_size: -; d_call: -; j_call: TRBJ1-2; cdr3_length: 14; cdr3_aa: CASSSSDRDWGYTF; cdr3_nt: TGTGCCAGCAGTTCTTCCGATCGAGACTGGGGCTACACCTTC